This T cell receptor beta chain was captured in a study of T-cell reconstitution after alpha-beta-depleted transplantation in children. General observations from the study: At one year after transplant, newly produced T cells mostly accounted for T-cell counts and diversity.

V was shortened by 6 bases and J by 4 bases, with 15 bases between the two germline ends. This CDR3 has 15 amino acids. A note on this clonotype: Its antigen is undetermined.

Unique molecular identifiers were built into the TCRbeta library. TCRdb re-derived calls from the PCR reads in MiXCR, one entry per CDR3 protein. The sample has about 580,000 distinct CDR3 sequences, over 25% seen once. The material sequenced was PBMCs, taken before TCRalphabeta/CD19-depleted stem cell transplant. The chain uses TRBV12-3 or TRBV12-4 and TRBJ2-2, with D perhaps matching TRBD2 (6 bases). This sequence originates from a boy under two years old with Wiskott-Aldrich syndrome, due to receive a stem cell transplant. The CDR3 coding sequence is TGTGCCAGCAGGGTGACTAGGACGAGCACCGGGGAGCTGTTTTTT. This codes for CASRVTRTSTGELFF.